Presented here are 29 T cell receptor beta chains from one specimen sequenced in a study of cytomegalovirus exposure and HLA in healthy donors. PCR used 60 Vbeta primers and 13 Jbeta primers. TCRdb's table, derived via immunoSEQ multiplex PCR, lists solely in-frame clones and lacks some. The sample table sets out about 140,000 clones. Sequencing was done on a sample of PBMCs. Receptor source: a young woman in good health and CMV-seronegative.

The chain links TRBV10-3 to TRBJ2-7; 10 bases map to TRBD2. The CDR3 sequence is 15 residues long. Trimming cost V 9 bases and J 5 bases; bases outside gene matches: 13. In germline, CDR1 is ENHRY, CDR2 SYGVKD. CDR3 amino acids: CAISQLAGVVNEQYF. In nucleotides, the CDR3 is TGTGCCATTTCACAGCTAGCGGGAGTTGTCAACGAGCAGTACTTC.

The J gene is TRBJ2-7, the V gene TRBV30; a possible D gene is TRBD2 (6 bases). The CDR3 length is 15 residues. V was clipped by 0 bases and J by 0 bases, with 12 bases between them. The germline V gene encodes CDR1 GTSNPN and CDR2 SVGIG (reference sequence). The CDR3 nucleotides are TGTGCCTGGAGTGTAAGGGACGGGAGCTCCTACGAGCAGTACGTC. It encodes CAWSVRDGSSYEQYV.

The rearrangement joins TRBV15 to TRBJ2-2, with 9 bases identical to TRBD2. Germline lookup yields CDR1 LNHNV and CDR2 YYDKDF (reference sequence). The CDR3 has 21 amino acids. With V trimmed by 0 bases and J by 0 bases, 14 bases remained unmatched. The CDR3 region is CATSRDLRLGLAGTNTGELFF. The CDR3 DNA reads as TGTGCCACCAGCAGAGATCTGAGGTTGGGCCTAGCGGGAACGAACACCGGGGAGCTGTTTTTT.

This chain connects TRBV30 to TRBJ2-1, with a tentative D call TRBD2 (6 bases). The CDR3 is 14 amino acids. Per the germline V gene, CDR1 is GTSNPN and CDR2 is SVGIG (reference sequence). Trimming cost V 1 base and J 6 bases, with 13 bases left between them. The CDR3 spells CAWSEWAGINEQFF. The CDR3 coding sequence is TGTGCCTGGAGTGAATGGGCGGGAATCAATGAGCAGTTCTTC.

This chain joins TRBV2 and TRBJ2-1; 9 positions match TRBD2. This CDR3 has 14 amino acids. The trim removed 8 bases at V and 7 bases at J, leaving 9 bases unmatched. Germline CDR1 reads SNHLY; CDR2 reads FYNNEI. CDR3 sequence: CASASGMIGNEQFF. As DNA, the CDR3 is TGTGCCAGCGCTAGCGGGATGATCGGAAATGAGCAGTTCTTC. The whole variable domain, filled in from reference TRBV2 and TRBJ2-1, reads EPEVTQTPSHQVTQMGQEVILRCVPISNHLYFYWYRQILGQKVEFLVSFYNNEISEKSEIFDDQFSVERPDGSNFTLKIRSTKLEDSAMYFCASASGMIGNEQFFGPGTRLTVL.

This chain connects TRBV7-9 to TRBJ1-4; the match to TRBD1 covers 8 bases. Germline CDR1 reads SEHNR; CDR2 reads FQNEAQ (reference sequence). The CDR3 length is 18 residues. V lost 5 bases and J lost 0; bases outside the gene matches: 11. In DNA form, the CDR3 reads TGTGCCAGCAGCCTTAGCTTGACAGGGGCTTCAACTAATGAAAAACTGTTTTTT. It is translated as CASSLSLTGASTNEKLFF.

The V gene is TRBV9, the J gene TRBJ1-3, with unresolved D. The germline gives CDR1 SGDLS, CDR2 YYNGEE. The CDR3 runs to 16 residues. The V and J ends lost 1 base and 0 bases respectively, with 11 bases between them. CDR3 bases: TGTGCCAGCAGCGTATCGGGGAGAACCTCTGGAAACACCATATATTTT. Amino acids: CASSVSGRTSGNTIYF. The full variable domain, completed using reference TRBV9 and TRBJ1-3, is DSGVTQTPKHLITATGQRVTLRCSPRSGDLSVYWYQQSLDQGLQFLIQYYNGEERAKGNILERFSAQQFPDLHSELNLSSLELGDSALYFCASSVSGRTSGNTIYFGEGSWLTVV.

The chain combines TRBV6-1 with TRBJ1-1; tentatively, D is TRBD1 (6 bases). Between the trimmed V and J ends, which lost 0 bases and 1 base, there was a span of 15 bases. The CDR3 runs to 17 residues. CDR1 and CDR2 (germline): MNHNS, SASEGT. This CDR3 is CASSEAQGTSPNTEAFF. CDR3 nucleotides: TGTGCCAGCAGTGAAGCCCAAGGGACAAGCCCGAACACTGAAGCTTTCTTT.

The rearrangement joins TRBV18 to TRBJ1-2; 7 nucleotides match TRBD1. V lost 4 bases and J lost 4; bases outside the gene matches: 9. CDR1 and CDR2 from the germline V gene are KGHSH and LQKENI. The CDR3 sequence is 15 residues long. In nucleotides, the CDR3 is TGTGCCAGCTCACGAGGGACAGAGATTCCCTATGGCTACACCTTC. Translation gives CASSRGTEIPYGYTF. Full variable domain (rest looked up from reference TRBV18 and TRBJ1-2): NAGVMQNPRHLVRRRGQEARLRCSPMKGHSHVYWYRQLPEEGLKFMVYLQKENIIDESGMPKERFSAEFPKEGPSILRIQQVVRGDSAAYFCASSRGTEIPYGYTFGSGTRLTVV.

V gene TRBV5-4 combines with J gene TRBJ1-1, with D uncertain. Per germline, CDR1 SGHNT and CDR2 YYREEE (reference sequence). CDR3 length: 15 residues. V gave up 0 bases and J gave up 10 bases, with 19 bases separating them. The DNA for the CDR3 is TGTGCCAGCAGCTTGGGGGGAGAGGCTGGAACCGGAGCTTTCTTT. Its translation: CASSLGGEAGTGAFF.

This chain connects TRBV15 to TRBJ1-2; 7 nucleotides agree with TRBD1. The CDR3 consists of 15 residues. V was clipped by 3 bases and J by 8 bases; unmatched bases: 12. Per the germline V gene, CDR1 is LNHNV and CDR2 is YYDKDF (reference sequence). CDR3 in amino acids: CATSSTGALGEGYTF. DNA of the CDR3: TGTGCCACCAGCAGTACAGGGGCACTGGGGGAGGGCTACACCTTC.

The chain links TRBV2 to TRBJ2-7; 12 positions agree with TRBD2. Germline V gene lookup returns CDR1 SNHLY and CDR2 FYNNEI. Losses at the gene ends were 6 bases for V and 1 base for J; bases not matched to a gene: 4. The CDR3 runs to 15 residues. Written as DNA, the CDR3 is TGTGCCAGCAGATCGGGACTAGCGGGTTCCTACGAGCAGTACGTC. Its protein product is CASRSGLAGSYEQYV.

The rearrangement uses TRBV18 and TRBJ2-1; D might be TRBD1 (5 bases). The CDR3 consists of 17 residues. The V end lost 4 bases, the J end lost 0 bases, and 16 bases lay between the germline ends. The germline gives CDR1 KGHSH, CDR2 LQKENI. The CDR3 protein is CASSLTPQVSSYNEQFF. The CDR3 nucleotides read TGTGCCAGCTCACTGACGCCACAGGTGAGCTCCTACAATGAGCAGTTCTTC.

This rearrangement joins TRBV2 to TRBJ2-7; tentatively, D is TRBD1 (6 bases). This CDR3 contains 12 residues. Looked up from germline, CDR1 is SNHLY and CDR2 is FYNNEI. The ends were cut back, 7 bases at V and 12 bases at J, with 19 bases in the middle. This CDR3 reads CASIGQLLPLYF. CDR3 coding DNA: TGTGCCAGCATCGGACAGCTACTACCCCTGTACTTC.

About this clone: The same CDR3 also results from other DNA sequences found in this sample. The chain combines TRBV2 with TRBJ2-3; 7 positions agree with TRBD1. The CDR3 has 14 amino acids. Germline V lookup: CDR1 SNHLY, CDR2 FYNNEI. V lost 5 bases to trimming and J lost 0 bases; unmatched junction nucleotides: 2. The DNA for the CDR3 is TGTGCCAGCAGTCCGGGACAGAGCACAGATACGCAGTATTTT. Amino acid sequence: CASSPGQSTDTQYF.

CDR3: CASSGGVGYNEQFF. The CDR3 bases are TGCGCCAGCAGCGGGGGGGTGGGGTACAATGAGCAGTTCTTC. J is TRBJ2-1 and V is TRBV5-1; 7 bases fit TRBD2. Germline lookup yields CDR1 SGHRS and CDR2 YFSETQ. The CDR3 extends over 14 amino acids. The trim removed 4 bases at V and 4 bases at J, leaving 5 bases unmatched. Variable domain in full (rest from reference TRBV5-1 and TRBJ2-1): KAGVTQTPRYLIKTRGQQVTLSCSPISGHRSVSWYQQTPGQGLQFLFEYFSETQRNKGNFPGRFSGRQFSNSRSEMNVSTLELGDSALYLCASSGGVGYNEQFFGPGTRLTVL.

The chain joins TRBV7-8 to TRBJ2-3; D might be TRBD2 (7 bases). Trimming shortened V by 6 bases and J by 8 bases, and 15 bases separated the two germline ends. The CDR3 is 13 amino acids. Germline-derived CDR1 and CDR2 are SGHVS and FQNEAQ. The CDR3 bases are TGTGCCAGCAGAGGGGGGGACGGCGCTACGCAGTATTTT. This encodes CASRGGDGATQYF.

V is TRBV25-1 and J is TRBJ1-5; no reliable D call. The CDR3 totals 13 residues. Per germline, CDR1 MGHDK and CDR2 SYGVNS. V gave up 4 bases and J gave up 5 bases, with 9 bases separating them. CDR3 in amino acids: CASSGWGDQPQHF. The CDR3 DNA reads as TGTGCCAGCAGTGGATGGGGAGATCAGCCCCAGCATTTT. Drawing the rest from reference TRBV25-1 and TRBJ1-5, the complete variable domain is EADIYQTPRYLVIGTGKKITLECSQTMGHDKMYWYQQDPGMELHLIHYSYGVNSTEKGDLSSESTVSRIRTEHFPLTLESARPSHTSQYLCASSGWGDQPQHFGDGTRLSIL.

CDR3 sequence: CASSLKTGGHTQYF. Written as DNA, the CDR3 is TGTGCCAGCAGCTTGAAGACAGGGGGCCATACGCAGTATTTT. The J gene is TRBJ2-3, the V gene TRBV5-4, with TRBD1 matching over 10 bases. The CDR3 is 14 amino acids. The V segment lost 1 base and the J segment 7 bases; nucleotides outside the gene matches: 3. Germline V gene lookup returns CDR1 SGHNT and CDR2 YYREEE (reference sequence). Full variable domain (remainder filled in from reference TRBV5-4 and TRBJ2-3): ETGVTQSPTHLIKTRGQQVTLRCSSQSGHNTVSWYQQALGQGPQFIFQYYREEENGRGNFPPRFSGLQFPNYSSELNVNALELDDSALYLCASSLKTGGHTQYFGPGTRLTVL.

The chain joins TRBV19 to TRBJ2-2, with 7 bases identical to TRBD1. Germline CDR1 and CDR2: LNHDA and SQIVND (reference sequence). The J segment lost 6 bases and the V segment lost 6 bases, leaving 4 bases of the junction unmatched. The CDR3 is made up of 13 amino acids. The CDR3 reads CASRNGQAGELFF. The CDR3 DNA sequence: TGTGCCAGTAGAAACGGACAGGCCGGGGAGCTGTTTTTT. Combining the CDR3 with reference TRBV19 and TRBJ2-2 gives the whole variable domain DGGITQSPKYLFRKEGQNVTLSCEQNLNHDAMYWYRQDPGQGLRLIYYSQIVNDFQKGDIAEGYSVSREKKESFPLTVTSAQKNPTAFYLCASRNGQAGELFFGEGSRLTVL.

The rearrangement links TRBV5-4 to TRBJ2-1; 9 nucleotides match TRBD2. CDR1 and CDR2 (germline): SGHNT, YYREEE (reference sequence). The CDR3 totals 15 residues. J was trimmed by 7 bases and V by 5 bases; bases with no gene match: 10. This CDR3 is CASSRDVAGVNEQFF. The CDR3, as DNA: TGTGCCAGCAGTCGAGATGTAGCGGGAGTAAATGAGCAGTTCTTC.

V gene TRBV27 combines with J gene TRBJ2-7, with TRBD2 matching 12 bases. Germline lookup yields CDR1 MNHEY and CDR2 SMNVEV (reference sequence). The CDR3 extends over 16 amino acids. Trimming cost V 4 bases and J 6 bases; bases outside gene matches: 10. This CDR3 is CASSSLTSGSSGEQYV. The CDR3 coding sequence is TGTGCCAGCAGTTCCTTGACTAGCGGGAGTTCTGGCGAGCAGTACGTC.

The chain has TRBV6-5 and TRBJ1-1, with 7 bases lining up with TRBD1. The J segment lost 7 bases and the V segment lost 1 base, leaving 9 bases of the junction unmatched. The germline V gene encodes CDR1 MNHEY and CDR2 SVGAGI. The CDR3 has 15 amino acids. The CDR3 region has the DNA TGTGCCAGCAGTTACTGGGGATCAGGGGGATATGAAGCTTTCTTT. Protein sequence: CASSYWGSGGYEAFF.

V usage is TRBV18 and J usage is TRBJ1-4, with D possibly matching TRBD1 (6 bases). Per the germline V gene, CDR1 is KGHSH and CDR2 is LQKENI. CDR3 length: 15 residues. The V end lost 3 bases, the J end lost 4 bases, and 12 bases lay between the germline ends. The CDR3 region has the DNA TGTGCCAGCTCACCGCAGGACAGCTTTAATGAAAAACTGTTTTTT. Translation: CASSPQDSFNEKLFF.

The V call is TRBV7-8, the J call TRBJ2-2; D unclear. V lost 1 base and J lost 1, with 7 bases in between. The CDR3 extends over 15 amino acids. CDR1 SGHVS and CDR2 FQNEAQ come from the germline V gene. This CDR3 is CASSLVAVNTGELFF. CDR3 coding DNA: TGTGCCAGCAGCTTAGTGGCGGTGAACACCGGGGAGCTGTTTTTT.

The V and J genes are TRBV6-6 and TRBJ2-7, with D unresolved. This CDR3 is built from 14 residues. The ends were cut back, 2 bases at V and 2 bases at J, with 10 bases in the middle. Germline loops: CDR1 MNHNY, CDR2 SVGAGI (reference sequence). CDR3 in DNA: TGTGCCAGCAGTTACAGCACCGCGCCCTACGAGCAGTACTTC. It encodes CASSYSTAPYEQYF.

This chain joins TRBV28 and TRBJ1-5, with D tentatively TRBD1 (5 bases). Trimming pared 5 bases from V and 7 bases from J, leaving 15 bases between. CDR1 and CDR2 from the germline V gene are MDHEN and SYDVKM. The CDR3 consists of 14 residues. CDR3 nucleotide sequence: TGTGCCAGCAGTCCTCCAGGGTTTGGGCAGCCCCAGCATTTT. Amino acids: CASSPPGFGQPQHF.

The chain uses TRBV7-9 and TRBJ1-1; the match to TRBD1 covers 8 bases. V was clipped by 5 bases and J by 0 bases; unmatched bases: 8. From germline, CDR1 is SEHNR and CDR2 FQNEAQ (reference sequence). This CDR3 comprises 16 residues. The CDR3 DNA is TGTGCCAGCAGCCCCAACAGGGGGGCCTTGAACACTGAAGCTTTCTTT. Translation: CASSPNRGALNTEAFF. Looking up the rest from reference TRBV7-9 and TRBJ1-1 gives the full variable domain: DTGVSQNPRHKITKRGQNVTFRCDPISEHNRLYWYRQTLGQGPEFLTYFQNEAQLEKSRLLSDRFSAERPKGSFSTLEIQRTEQGDSAMYLCASSPNRGALNTEAFFGQGTRLTVV.

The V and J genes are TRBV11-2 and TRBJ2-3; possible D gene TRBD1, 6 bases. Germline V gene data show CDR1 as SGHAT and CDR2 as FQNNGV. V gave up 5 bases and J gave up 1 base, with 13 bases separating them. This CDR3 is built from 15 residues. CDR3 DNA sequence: TGTGCCAGCAGCCCCCGACAGGTTGGCACAGATACGCAGTATTTT. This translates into CASSPRQVGTDTQYF. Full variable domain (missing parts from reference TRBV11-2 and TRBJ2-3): EAGVAQSPRYKIIEKRQSVAFWCNPISGHATLYWYQQILGQGPKLLIQFQNNGVVDDSQLPKDRFSAERLKGVDSTLKIQPAKLEDSAVYLCASSPRQVGTDTQYFGPGTRLTVL.